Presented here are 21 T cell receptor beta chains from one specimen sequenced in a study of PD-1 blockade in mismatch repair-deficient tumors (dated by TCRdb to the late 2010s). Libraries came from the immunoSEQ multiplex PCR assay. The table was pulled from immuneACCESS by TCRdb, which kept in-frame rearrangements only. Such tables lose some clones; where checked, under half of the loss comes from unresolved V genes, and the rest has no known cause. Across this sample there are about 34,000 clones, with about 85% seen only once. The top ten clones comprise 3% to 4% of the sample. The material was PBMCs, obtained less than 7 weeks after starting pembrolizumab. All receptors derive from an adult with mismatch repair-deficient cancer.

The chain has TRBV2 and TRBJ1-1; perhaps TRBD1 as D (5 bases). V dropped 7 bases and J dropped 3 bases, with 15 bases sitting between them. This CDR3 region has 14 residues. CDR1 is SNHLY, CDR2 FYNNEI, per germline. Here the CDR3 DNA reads TGTGCCAGCACGGCCAGGGCGATCGACACTGAAGCTTTCTTT. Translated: CASTARAIDTEAFF.

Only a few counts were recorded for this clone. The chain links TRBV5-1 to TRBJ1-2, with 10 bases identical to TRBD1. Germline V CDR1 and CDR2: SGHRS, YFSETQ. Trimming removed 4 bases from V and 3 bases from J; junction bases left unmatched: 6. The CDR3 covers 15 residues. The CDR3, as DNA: TGCGCCAGCAGCCGGGGGACAGGGGAAGACTATGGCTACACCTTC. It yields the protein CASSRGTGEDYGYTF.

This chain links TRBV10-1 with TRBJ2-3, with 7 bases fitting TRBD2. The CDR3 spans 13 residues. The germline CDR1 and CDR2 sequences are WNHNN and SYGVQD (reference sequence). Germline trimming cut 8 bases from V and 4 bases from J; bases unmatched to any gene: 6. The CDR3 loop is CASSAGTPDTQYF. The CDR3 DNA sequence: TGCGCCAGCTCAGCGGGAACCCCAGATACGCAGTATTTT.

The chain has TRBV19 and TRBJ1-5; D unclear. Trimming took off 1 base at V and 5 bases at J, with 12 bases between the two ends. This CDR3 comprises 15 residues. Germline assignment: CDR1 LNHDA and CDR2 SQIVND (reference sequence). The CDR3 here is CASSIGLVTYQPQHF. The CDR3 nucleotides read TGTGCCAGTAGTATAGGACTGGTCACCTATCAGCCCCAGCATTTT.

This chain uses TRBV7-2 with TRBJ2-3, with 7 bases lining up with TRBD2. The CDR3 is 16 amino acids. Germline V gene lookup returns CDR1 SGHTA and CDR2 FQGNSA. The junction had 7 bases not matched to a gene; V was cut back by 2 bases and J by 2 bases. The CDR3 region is CASSLTIAGATDTQYF. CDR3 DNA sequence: TGTGCCAGCAGCTTAACTATAGCGGGCGCCACAGATACGCAGTATTTT.

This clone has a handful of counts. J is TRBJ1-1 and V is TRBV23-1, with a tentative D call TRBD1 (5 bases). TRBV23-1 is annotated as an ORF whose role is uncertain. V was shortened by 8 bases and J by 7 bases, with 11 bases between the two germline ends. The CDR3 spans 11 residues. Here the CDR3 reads CASGQGNEAFF. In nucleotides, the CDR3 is TGCGCCAGCGGCCAGGGAAATGAAGCTTTCTTT.

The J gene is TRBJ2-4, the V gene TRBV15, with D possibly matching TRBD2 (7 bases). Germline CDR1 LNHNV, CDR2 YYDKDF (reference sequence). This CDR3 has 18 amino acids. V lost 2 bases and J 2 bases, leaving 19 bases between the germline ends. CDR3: CATSRITGGGSSKNIQYF. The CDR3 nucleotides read TGTGCCACCAGCAGAATTACGGGGGGCGGGAGTTCCAAAAACATTCAGTACTTC.

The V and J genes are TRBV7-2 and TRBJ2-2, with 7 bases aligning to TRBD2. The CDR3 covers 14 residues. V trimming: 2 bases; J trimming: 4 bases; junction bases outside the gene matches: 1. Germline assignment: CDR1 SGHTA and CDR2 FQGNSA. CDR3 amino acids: CASSLSGTTGELFF. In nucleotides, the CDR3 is TGTGCCAGCAGCTTAAGCGGGACCACCGGGGAGCTGTTTTTT.

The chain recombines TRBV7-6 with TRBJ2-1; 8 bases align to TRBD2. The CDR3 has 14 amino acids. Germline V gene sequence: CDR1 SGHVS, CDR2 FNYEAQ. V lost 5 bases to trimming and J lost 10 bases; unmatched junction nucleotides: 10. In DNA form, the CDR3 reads TGTGCCAGCAGCCTGCGACTAGCGTCGAGGGAGCAGTTCTTC. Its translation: CASSLRLASREQFF.

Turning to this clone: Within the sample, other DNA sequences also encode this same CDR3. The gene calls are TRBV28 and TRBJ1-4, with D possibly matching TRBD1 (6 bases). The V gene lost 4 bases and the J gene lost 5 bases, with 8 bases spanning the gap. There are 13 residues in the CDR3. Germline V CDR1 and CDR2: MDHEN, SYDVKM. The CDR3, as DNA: TGTGCCAGCAGTTCCGGACAGAATGAAAAACTGTTTTTT. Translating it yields CASSSGQNEKLFF. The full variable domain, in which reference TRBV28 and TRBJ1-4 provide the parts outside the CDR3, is DVKVTQSSRYLVKRTGEKVFLECVQDMDHENMFWYRQDPGLGLRLIYFSYDVKMKEKGDIPEGYSVSREKKERFSLILESASTNQTSMYLCASSSGQNEKLFFGSGTQLSVL.

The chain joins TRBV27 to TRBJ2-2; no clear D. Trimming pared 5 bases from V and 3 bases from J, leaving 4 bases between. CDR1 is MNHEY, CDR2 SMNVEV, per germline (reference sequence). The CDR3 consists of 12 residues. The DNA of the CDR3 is TGTGCCAGCAGTCGGTACACCGGGGAGCTGTTTTTT. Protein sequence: CASSRYTGELFF.

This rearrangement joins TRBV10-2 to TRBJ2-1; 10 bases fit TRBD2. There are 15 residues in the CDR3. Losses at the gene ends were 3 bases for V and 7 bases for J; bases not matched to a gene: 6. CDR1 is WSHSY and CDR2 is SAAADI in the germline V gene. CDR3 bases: TGCGCCAGCAGTGAATCTAGCGGGAGACTGAATGAGCAGTTCTTC. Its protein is CASSESSGRLNEQFF.

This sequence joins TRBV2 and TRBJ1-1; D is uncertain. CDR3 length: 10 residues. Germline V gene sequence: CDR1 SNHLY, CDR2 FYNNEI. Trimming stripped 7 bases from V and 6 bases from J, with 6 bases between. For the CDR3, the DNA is TGTGCCAGCATCCCCTCTGAAGCTTTCTTT. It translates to CASIPSEAFF.

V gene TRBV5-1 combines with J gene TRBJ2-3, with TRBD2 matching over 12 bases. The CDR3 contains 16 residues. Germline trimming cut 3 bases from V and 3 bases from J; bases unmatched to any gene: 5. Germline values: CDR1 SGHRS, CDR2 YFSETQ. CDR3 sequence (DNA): TGCGCCAGCAGCTCCTCGGGACTAGCGGGTACAGATACGCAGTATTTT. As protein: CASSSSGLAGTDTQYF.

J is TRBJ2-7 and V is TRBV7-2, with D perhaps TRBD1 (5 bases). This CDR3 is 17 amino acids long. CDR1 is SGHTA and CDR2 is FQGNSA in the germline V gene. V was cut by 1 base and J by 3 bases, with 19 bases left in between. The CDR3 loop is CASSLGIYQLRGYEQYF. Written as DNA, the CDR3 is TGTGCCAGCAGCTTAGGAATCTACCAATTAAGGGGCTACGAGCAGTACTTC.

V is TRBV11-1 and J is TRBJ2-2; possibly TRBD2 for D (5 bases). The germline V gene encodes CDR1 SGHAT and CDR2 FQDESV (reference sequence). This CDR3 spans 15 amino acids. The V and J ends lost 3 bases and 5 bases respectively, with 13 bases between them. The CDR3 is CASSLNSGLTGELFF. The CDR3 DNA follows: TGTGCCAGCAGCTTGAACAGCGGACTTACCGGGGAGCTGTTTTTT.

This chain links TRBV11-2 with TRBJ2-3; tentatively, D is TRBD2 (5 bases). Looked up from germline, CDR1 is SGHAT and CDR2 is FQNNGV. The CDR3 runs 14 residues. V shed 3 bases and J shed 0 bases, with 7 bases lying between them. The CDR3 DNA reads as TGTGCCAGCAGCTTGCTAGCTAGCACAGATACGCAGTATTTT. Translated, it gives CASSLLASTDTQYF.

This CDR3 reads CASSETYRDGQYF. CDR3 bases: TGTGCCAGCAGTGAAACTTACCGGGATGGGCAGTATTTT. The V and J genes are TRBV6-1 and TRBJ2-3, with D possibly matching TRBD2 (5 bases). This CDR3 region has 13 residues. Germline lookup yields CDR1 MNHNS and CDR2 SASEGT. The germline V and J ends were trimmed by 2 bases and 11 bases, with 14 bases remaining between them.

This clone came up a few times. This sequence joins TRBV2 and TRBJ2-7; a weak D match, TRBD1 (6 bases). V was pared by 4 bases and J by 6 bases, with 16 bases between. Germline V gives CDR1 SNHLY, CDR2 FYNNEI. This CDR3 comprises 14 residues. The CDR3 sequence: CASSAQNRASEQYF. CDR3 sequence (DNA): TGTGCCAGCAGTGCTCAGAACAGGGCTTCCGAGCAGTACTTC.

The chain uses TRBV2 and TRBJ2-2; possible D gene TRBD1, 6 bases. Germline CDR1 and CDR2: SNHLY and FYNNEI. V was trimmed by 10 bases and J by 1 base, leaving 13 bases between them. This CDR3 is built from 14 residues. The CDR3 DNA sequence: TGTGCCACCAGAGGACAGCTGAACACCGGGGAGCTGTTTTTT. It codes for CATRGQLNTGELFF. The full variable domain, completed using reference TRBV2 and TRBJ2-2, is EPEVTQTPSHQVTQMGQEVILRCVPISNHLYFYWYRQILGQKVEFLVSFYNNEISEKSEIFDDQFSVERPDGSNFTLKIRSTKLEDSAMYFCATRGQLNTGELFFGEGSRLTVL.

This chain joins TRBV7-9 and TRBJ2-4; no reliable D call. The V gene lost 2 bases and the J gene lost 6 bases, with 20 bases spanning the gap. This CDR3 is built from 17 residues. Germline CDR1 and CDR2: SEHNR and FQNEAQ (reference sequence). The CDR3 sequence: CASSLLSSTRNSNIQYF. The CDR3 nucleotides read TGTGCCAGCAGCTTACTGTCTTCGACAAGGAACTCAAACATTCAGTACTTC.